One and the same sample provided the 11 T cell receptor beta chains below, sequenced in a study of radiation and T cells in renal cell carcinoma. Indicated time point: baseline pretreatment blood. As to treatment: 15 Gy SBRT to primary tumor, nephrectomy 4 weeks later. The repertoire was sequenced with immunoSEQ multiplex PCR; TCRdb's copy has only in-frame clones and lacks some. The sample consists of some 140,000 clones, about 88% of them appearing once. Sample: blood, taken from a patient whose treatment included radiotherapy and nephrectomy. The receptors shown here come from a woman aged 50 to 65 with renal cell carcinoma.

Comments on this clone: No conserved phenylalanine or tryptophan ends this CDR3, so it is likely a read error. It is unclear where the CDR3 begins or ends on the DNA, so no DNA is shown, and the CDR3 is as TCRdb lists it. This rearrangement joins TRBV19 to TRBJ1-1; the table gives TRBD1 as D, unverified against the DNA. CDR1 and CDR2 from the germline V gene are LNHDA and SQIVND (reference sequence). The CDR3 totals 9 residues, both ends included. The CDR3 loop is CASSSTGTR.

J is TRBJ2-3 and V is TRBV19; D remains unclear. The V gene's germline CDR1 is LNHDA and CDR2 SQIVND (reference sequence). This CDR3 is built from 13 residues. Trimming took off 3 bases at V and 1 base at J, with 5 bases between the two ends. DNA for the CDR3: TGTGCCAGTAGTATTCTCGGCACAGATACGCAGTATTTT. It is translated as CASSILGTDTQYF.

The chain links TRBV19 to TRBJ2-2; 7 bases fit TRBD1. V gave up 6 bases and J gave up 4 bases; unmatched junction bases: 5. The CDR3 is 14 residues long. Germline CDR1 reads LNHDA; CDR2 reads SQIVND (reference sequence). The CDR3 region has the DNA TGTGCCAGTAGGACAGGGACGGGCACCGGGGAGCTGTTTTTT. Its translation: CASRTGTGTGELFF.

The rearrangement links TRBV25-1 to TRBJ2-5; the D call may be TRBD1 or TRBD2 (6 bases each). V shed 6 bases and J shed 1 base, with 15 bases lying between them. The V gene's germline CDR1 is MGHDK and CDR2 SYGVNS. The CDR3 contains 15 residues. CDR3 sequence: CASSLRRGFQETQYF. The CDR3 DNA follows: TGTGCCAGCAGCCTGCGGAGGGGGTTCCAAGAGACCCAGTACTTC.

The V gene is TRBV14, the J gene TRBJ1-1; 8 nucleotides align to TRBD1. The ends lost 1 base at V and 5 bases at J; junction bases unmatched: 3. Germline CDR1 is SGHDN and CDR2 is FVKESK. The CDR3 spans 14 residues. The CDR3 region is CASSQGQGRTEAFF. The CDR3 nucleotides read TGTGCCAGCAGCCAAGGACAGGGGCGAACTGAAGCTTTCTTT. Looking up the rest from reference TRBV14 and TRBJ1-1 gives the full variable domain: EAGVTQFPSHSVIEKGQTVTLRCDPISGHDNLYWYRRVMGKEIKFLLHFVKESKQDESGMPNNRFLAERTGGTYSTLKVQPAELEDSGVYFCASSQGQGRTEAFFGQGTRLTVV.

The count of this clone is one. V is TRBV4-1 and J is TRBJ1-4; weak D call: TRBD1 (5 bases). CDR1 and CDR2 (germline): MGHRA, YSYEKL. V was clipped by 4 bases and J by 7 bases, with 22 bases between them. The CDR3 runs 17 residues. The CDR3 DNA reads TGCGCCAGCAGCCTAGTTTGGCAAGGGGTGGCGGGTGAAAAACTGTTTTTT. Translated, it gives CASSLVWQGVAGEKLFF.

V is TRBV2 and J is TRBJ2-5; the match to TRBD1 covers 8 bases. Germline V gene sequence: CDR1 SNHLY, CDR2 FYNNEI. V lost 6 bases and J lost 2; bases outside the gene matches: 8. The length of the CDR3 is 15 residues. The CDR3 DNA follows: TGTGCCAGCAGACCGCGACAGGGGAGACAAGAGACCCAGTACTTC. It yields the protein CASRPRQGRQETQYF.

This chain uses TRBV6-1 with TRBJ2-5, with 11 nucleotides matching TRBD2. With 10 bases clipped from V and 3 bases from J, the junction kept 4 bases outside the gene matches. Germline V gives CDR1 MNHNS, CDR2 SASEGT. The CDR3 contains 13 residues. The CDR3: CATGTSGKETQYF. For the CDR3, the DNA is TGTGCCACCGGGACTAGCGGTAAAGAGACCCAGTACTTC.

The J gene is TRBJ2-7, the V gene TRBV2; D possibly corresponds to TRBD2 (5 bases). In germline, CDR1 is SNHLY, CDR2 FYNNEI. The CDR3 runs 12 residues. V was cut by 2 bases and J by 4 bases, with 6 bases left in between. The CDR3 DNA is TGTGCCAGCAGTGAACGCGGGTACGAGCAGTACTTC. Translation gives CASSERGYEQYF.

This chain links TRBV7-3 with TRBJ1-5; D not certain. This CDR3 contains 10 residues. Germline lookup yields CDR1 SGHTA and CDR2 FQGTGA. The V and J ends lost 11 bases and 2 bases respectively, with 4 bases between them. The CDR3 DNA reads TGTGCCTCGGGCAATCAGCCCCAGCATTTT. It is translated as CASGNQPQHF.

V gene TRBV7-3 combines with J gene TRBJ2-3, with a tentative D call TRBD2 (5 bases). The CDR3 covers 14 residues. CDR1 is SGHTA and CDR2 is FQGTGA in the germline V gene. V was cut by 5 bases and J by 4 bases, with 13 bases left in between. The CDR3 DNA follows: TGTGCCAGCAGCAGGGTAGCGTGGCCAGATACGCAGTATTTT. Translating it yields CASSRVAWPDTQYF.